A single TCR beta chain is shown here with its context. This clone's antigen is unknown. A read error may produce the germline difference seen at one junction end. Measured from the cysteine to the phenylalanine, the CDR3 is 17 residues long. Just CDR3 DNA is preserved here, 51 bases in frame from base 1. CDR1 and CDR2 are read off the germline V gene as MGHRA and YSYEKL. Library prep was done by multiplex PCR. Data came from an Illumina HiSeq 2500. Following protocols modified from ARM-PCR, the researchers constructed TCRbeta libraries through three rounds of nested PCR with primers (Table S4). Before sequencing, PCR products in the 200-500 bp range were cut out of the gel and cleaned up using the QIAquick gel extraction kit. Under the source paper's analysis protocol: Reads were cleaned using Trimmomatic, were merged into complete CDR3 sequences using FLASH, and were assigned to V(D)J germline segments using MiTCR. Clonal diversity was calculated as the inverse Simpson's index using VDJtools. A read counted as productive if the sequence was in-frame and lacked a premature stop codon. The public reads were reprocessed in TCRdb via fastp at Q25 and MiXCR, keeping in-frame beta chains. Each CDR3 protein gets just one entry, which takes the most common genes and DNA from the rows behind it. The V and J calls were not made by the authors but by TCRdb's processing. The sample table shows about 44,000 distinct CDR3 sequences, and roughly 67% are seen once. Of the sample, approximately 30% falls within the top ten clones.

RNA was extracted from bulk unsorted tissue and checked for quality with a NanoDrop ND-1000 and an Agilent 2100. Normal lung samples were distant non-tumor tissue taken more than 3 cm from the tumor edge. All donors had newly diagnosed lung cancer, had not received prior chemotherapy, and were admitted for thoracic surgery in China between August and November 2014. Anyone who had undergone radiotherapy or chemotherapy before, or who had another cancer at the same time, was left out of the study. Pieces of surgical tissue measuring about 1-2.3 cm3 were kept in RNAlater solution and held at -80 degrees C until needed. The entry originates in a study of tumor and adjacent non-tumor tissue in lung cancer (dated 2018 in TCRdb). The study in broad terms: Patients with adenocarcinoma (about twelve), squamous cell carcinoma (2) and small cell lung cancer (1) were included in the cohort. Ages among the roughly 15 patients ranged from about 30 to 85 years, there were roughly 10 men and 5 women, and disease was at TNM stage I to III. In total, sequencing yielded over 95 million productive TCRbeta reads, which works out to an average of about 4.17 million reads per sample. The study compared bulk TCRbeta repertoires between lung tumor tissue and matched distant non-tumor lung tissue from over twelve lung cancer patients. TCRbeta CDR3 sequencing was performed on fewer than 35 paired specimens, with one tumor sample and one normal lung sample collected per patient. Broad study findings and their caveats: Peripheral blood was not sequenced, so blood TCRbeta repertoires were not examined in the lung cancer patients of the study. The sequencing platform is not named in the methods, and unique molecular identifiers are not mentioned. Tumor tissue showed significantly higher TCR diversity (inverse Simpson) than normal lung tissue, at 431.37 vs 166.20 (P = 0.0075, Mann-Whitney U test). With only roughly 15 patients in the cohort, the authors noted that larger samples and more detailed clinical data are needed. Significantly higher TCR diversity was found in younger patients, and higher tumor TCR diversity was associated with shorter overall and disease-free survival. The top 100 clones made up a significantly larger cumulative share of the repertoire in normal lung than in tumor tissue.

The chain couples TRBV4-1 to TRBJ2-3; a stretch of 8 junction bases matches TRBD2. This TCR came from a woman between 65 and 79 years old with non-small cell lung cancer. Sequenced input: distant non-tumor lung tissue. CDR3 sequence: CASSQDFTGGPQDAQYF. The DNA is as follows: TGCGCCAGCAGCCAAGATTTCACGGGAGGGCCACAAGATGCGCAGTATTTT.